What follows are 19 T cell receptor beta chains derived from one specimen sequenced in a study of blood T cell repertoires in COVID-19. Repertoires were generated with immunoSEQ multiplex PCR, while TCRdb's copy carries only in-frame clones and drops some. The sample has hundreds of thousands of clones, around 90% seen once. Sequenced input: PBMCs or T cells enriched from blood (not recorded which). The receptors were gathered from a woman aged 40 to 50 who had recovered from COVID-19.

This chain connects TRBV10-3 to TRBJ1-1, with TRBD1 matching 9 bases. The CDR3 contains 12 residues. Germline V gene sequence: CDR1 ENHRY, CDR2 SYGVKD. CDR3 DNA: TGTGCAGCGGGGCGGGGACAGGGTGAAGCTTTCTTT. Encoded protein: CAAGRGQGEAFF.

The CDR3 is CATSDSGTSGSRIVNEQFF. CDR3 in DNA: TGTGCCACCAGTGATTCAGGGACTAGCGGGAGTAGGATCGTGAATGAGCAGTTCTTC. V is TRBV24-1 and J is TRBJ2-1; 14 bases agree with TRBD2. The germline CDR1 and CDR2 sequences are KGHDR and SFDVKD. The CDR3 contains 19 residues. The V gene end was trimmed by 2 bases and the J gene end by 7 bases; junction bases not matched to a gene: 12.

This clone was counted a few times. The chain uses TRBV7-9 and TRBJ2-7; 9 nucleotides agree with TRBD1. V was clipped by 5 bases and J by 3 bases; unmatched bases: 5. This CDR3 comprises 14 residues. Looked up from germline, CDR1 is SEHNR and CDR2 is FQNEAQ (reference sequence). The CDR3 loop reads CASSHRDRDYEQYF. The CDR3 DNA reads as TGTGCCAGCAGCCACCGGGACAGGGACTACGAGCAGTACTTC.

The J gene is TRBJ2-2, the V gene TRBV28; D possibly corresponds to TRBD2 (6 bases). The CDR3 contains 18 residues. CDR1 is MDHEN, CDR2 SYDVKM, per germline. The ends were cut back, 3 bases at V and 1 base at J, with 18 bases in the middle. The CDR3 here is CASSLGRKGRKNTGELFF. The CDR3 DNA is TGTGCCAGCAGTTTGGGGCGAAAAGGGAGGAAGAACACCGGGGAGCTGTTTTTT.

The rearrangement links TRBV2 to TRBJ2-3; 11 bases agree with TRBD2. The trim removed 9 bases at V and 0 bases at J, leaving 11 bases unmatched. Germline assignment: CDR1 SNHLY and CDR2 FYNNEI. The CDR3 consists of 17 residues. The CDR3 DNA is TGTGCCAGAAAACAGGGGACTAGCGGCTATAGCACAGATACGCAGTATTTT. Residues: CARKQGTSGYSTDTQYF. The full variable domain, with the rest looked up from reference TRBV2 and TRBJ2-3, is EPEVTQTPSHQVTQMGQEVILRCVPISNHLYFYWYRQILGQKVEFLVSFYNNEISEKSEIFDDQFSVERPDGSNFTLKIRSTKLEDSAMYFCARKQGTSGYSTDTQYFGPGTRLTVL.

This clone is a singleton in its sample. The genes are TRBV18 and TRBJ1-5; 7 nucleotides align to TRBD1. CDR1 is KGHSH, CDR2 LQKENI, per germline. Trimming at V came to 6 bases and at J to 4 bases, leaving 9 bases not matched to a gene. The CDR3 sequence is 15 residues long. CDR3 in amino acids: CASSREGAGNQPQHF. Written as DNA, the CDR3 is TGTGCCAGCTCCCGGGAGGGGGCGGGAAATCAGCCCCAGCATTTT.

J is TRBJ2-3 and V is TRBV28, with a possible D match to TRBD2 (5 bases). The germline V gene has CDR1 MDHEN and CDR2 SYDVKM. Trimming stripped 4 bases from V and 6 bases from J, with 14 bases between. The CDR3 is made up of 14 amino acids. The CDR3 DNA reads as TGTGCCAGCAGTTCCCTCGGGCCGGGGGATACGCAGTATTTT. It codes for CASSSLGPGDTQYF.

The CDR3 is CASSTRVGEAFF. Written as DNA, the CDR3 is TGTGCCAGTAGTACCCGGGTGGGTGAAGCTTTCTTT. This sequence joins TRBV19 and TRBJ1-1, with D unclear. The germline CDR1 and CDR2 sequences are LNHDA and SQIVND (reference sequence). The CDR3 totals 12 residues. Between the trimmed V and J ends, which lost 4 bases and 7 bases, there was a span of 10 bases.

This chain uses TRBV28 with TRBJ2-1, with 9 bases aligning to TRBD2. Losses at the gene ends were 4 bases for V and 3 bases for J; bases not matched to a gene: 13. CDR1 and CDR2 (germline): MDHEN, SYDVKM. The CDR3 is made up of 18 amino acids. In DNA, the CDR3 is TGTGCCAGCAGTTCGTATGGCCGTAGCGGGGGTTACTACAATGAGCAGTTCTTC. Its protein is CASSSYGRSGGYYNEQFF.

The chain employs TRBV19 and TRBJ2-1, with 9 bases identical to TRBD1. The CDR3 contains 14 residues. Germline CDR1 reads LNHDA; CDR2 reads SQIVND (reference sequence). V was pared by 5 bases and J by 8 bases, with 7 bases of the junction left unmatched. CDR3: CASSPGQGGDEQFF. The CDR3 DNA reads TGTGCCAGTAGTCCGGGACAGGGAGGCGATGAGCAGTTCTTC.

This clone was counted between two and nine times. V is TRBV11-2 and J is TRBJ2-2; 7 nucleotides line up with TRBD1. Germline assignment: CDR1 SGHAT and CDR2 FQNNGV. The CDR3 covers 16 residues. With V trimmed by 1 base and J by 4 bases, 6 bases remained unmatched. DNA for the CDR3: TGTGCCAGCAGCTTAGGGCAGGGGGAAGGCACCGGGGAGCTGTTTTTT. Translating it yields CASSLGQGEGTGELFF.

The chain recombines TRBV28 with TRBJ1-5; 7 bases are a match to TRBD1. The junction had 8 bases not matched to a gene; V was cut back by 6 bases and J by 0 bases. Germline-derived CDR1 and CDR2 are MDHEN and SYDVKM. The CDR3 covers 16 residues. In DNA, the CDR3 is TGTGCCAGCAGGCCCCGGGACAGCTATAGCAATCAGCCCCAGCATTTT. The encoded protein is CASRPRDSYSNQPQHF.

The chain combines TRBV6-2 or TRBV6-3 with TRBJ2-3; D not resolved. Germline V gives CDR1 MNHEY, CDR2 SVGEGT. Trimming removed 6 bases at V and 9 bases at J, with 16 bases between. The CDR3 is 13 amino acids. The CDR3 DNA sequence: TGTGCCAGCAGCCGGCCCCCCTTGGCCACGCAGTATTTT. It translates to CASSRPPLATQYF.

The V and J genes are TRBV7-2 and TRBJ2-7, with a tentative D call TRBD2 (6 bases). The CDR3 is 12 amino acids. In germline, CDR1 is SGHTA, CDR2 FQGNSA. V was clipped by 6 bases and J by 7 bases, with 13 bases between them. DNA of the CDR3: TGTGCCAGCAGGGGCGGGGCTGAGGAGCAGTACTTC. Protein: CASRGGAEEQYF. The variable domain in full, with the rest retrieved from reference TRBV7-2 and TRBJ2-7, is GAGVSQSPSNKVTEKGKDVELRCDPISGHTALYWYRQSLGQGLEFLIYFQGNSAPDKSGLPSDRFSAERTGGSVSTLTIQRTQQEDSAVYLCASRGGAEEQYFGPGTRLTVT.

V usage is TRBV13 and J usage is TRBJ1-5; D gene uncertain. Trimming took off 0 bases at V and 8 bases at J, with 8 bases between the two ends. This CDR3 contains 13 residues. Looked up from germline, CDR1 is PRHDT and CDR2 is FYEKMQ (reference sequence). The CDR3 spells CASSLGGGEPQHF. The CDR3 DNA reads TGTGCCAGCAGCTTAGGCGGTGGAGAGCCCCAGCATTTT.

The chain has TRBV28 and TRBJ1-6, with TRBD1 matching over 10 bases. Germline trimming cut 3 bases from V and 7 bases from J; bases unmatched to any gene: 6. Germline CDR1 reads MDHEN; CDR2 reads SYDVKM. The CDR3 runs to 16 residues. The CDR3: CASSLPGTGENSPLHF. The DNA of the CDR3 is TGTGCCAGCAGTTTGCCCGGGACAGGGGAAAATTCACCCCTCCACTTT.

This rearrangement joins TRBV18 to TRBJ2-6, with TRBD1 identical over 11 bases. The CDR3 extends over 18 amino acids. Unmatched junction bases numbered 5, after V lost 3 bases and J lost 1 base. CDR1 is KGHSH and CDR2 is LQKENI in the germline V gene. Here the CDR3 reads CASSPRDRGNSGANVLTF. The CDR3 DNA follows: TGTGCCAGCTCACCGCGGGACAGGGGGAATTCTGGGGCCAACGTCCTGACTTTC.

This sequence joins TRBV7-2 and TRBJ1-2; 8 bases align to TRBD1. This CDR3 region has 13 residues. With 0 bases clipped from V and 7 bases from J, the junction kept 1 base outside the gene matches. Germline CDR1 SGHTA, CDR2 FQGNSA. DNA for the CDR3: TGTGCCAGCAGCTTAGCTGGGACAGGTGGCTACACCTTC. This sequence encodes CASSLAGTGGYTF.

The gene calls are TRBV30 and TRBJ2-1, with 10 nucleotides matching TRBD1. This CDR3 comprises 15 residues. The V gene end was trimmed by 0 bases and the J gene end by 6 bases; junction bases not matched to a gene: 5. Germline V lookup: CDR1 GTSNPN, CDR2 SVGIG (reference sequence). CDR3 sequence (DNA): TGTGCCTGGAGTGTACTGGGGACAGGGGCCAATGAGCAGTTCTTC. Protein sequence: CAWSVLGTGANEQFF.